This entry lists 31 T cell receptor beta chains sequenced from one sample in a study of blood T cell repertoires in COVID-19. The data were produced by immunoSEQ multiplex PCR, yet TCRdb's version contains in-frame clones alone and is incomplete. Of 150,000 or so clones listed, about 85% were seen once; the top ten hold roughly 1.5%. Sample: peripheral blood. The receptors were gathered from a human donor in a cohort sampled during active COVID-19.

The chain has TRBV7-9 and TRBJ2-2; a possible D gene is TRBD1 (5 bases). Germline V lookup: CDR1 SEHNR, CDR2 FQNEAQ (reference sequence). CDR3 length: 13 amino acids. The V gene lost 2 bases and the J gene lost 5 bases, with 6 bases spanning the gap. Written as DNA, the CDR3 is TGTGCCAGCAGCTTAAGGGGAACCGGGGAGCTGTTTTTT. Translating it yields CASSLRGTGELFF.

The rearrangement links TRBV19 to TRBJ2-2; 11 positions agree with TRBD2. The CDR3 has 16 residues. V trimming: 3 bases; J trimming: 6 bases; junction bases outside the gene matches: 6. The V gene's germline CDR1 is LNHDA and CDR2 SQIVND (reference sequence). The CDR3 loop is CASSIRIAGGAGELFF. Written as DNA, the CDR3 is TGTGCCAGTAGTATTCGGATAGCGGGAGGGGCCGGGGAGCTGTTTTTT. Variable domain in full (rest from reference TRBV19 and TRBJ2-2): DGGITQSPKYLFRKEGQNVTLSCEQNLNHDAMYWYRQDPGQGLRLIYYSQIVNDFQKGDIAEGYSVSREKKESFPLTVTSAQKNPTAFYLCASSIRIAGGAGELFFGEGSRLTVL.

J is TRBJ2-1 and V is TRBV7-8; D is undetermined. Germline CDR1 reads SGHVS; CDR2 reads FQNEAQ. The CDR3 extends over 14 amino acids. With 3 bases removed from V and 4 bases from J, the gap between germline ends came to 10 bases. This CDR3 reads CASSFTFWYNEQFF. The CDR3 DNA reads as TGTGCCAGCAGCTTCACTTTTTGGTACAATGAGCAGTTCTTC.

The rearrangement uses TRBV2 and TRBJ1-1, with no clear D. V lost 3 bases and J lost 1, with 6 bases in between. This CDR3 comprises 13 residues. The germline V gene encodes CDR1 SNHLY and CDR2 FYNNEI. Here the CDR3 DNA reads TGTGCCAGCAGTGAGGAGAGGAACACTGAAGCTTTCTTT. It is translated as CASSEERNTEAFF.

This chain connects TRBV21-1 to TRBJ2-4; the table assigns TRBD1, which was not confirmed against the DNA. TRBV21-1 is a pseudogene. The CDR3 spans 16 residues. The DNA of the CDR3 is TGTGCCAGCAGCTTCGAAGAGACAGGGAGGAAAAACATTCAGTACTTC. Residues: CASSFEETGRKNIQYF.

CDR3 region: CASSFNEGTEAFF. The CDR3 coding sequence is TGTGCCAGCAGCTTTAATGAGGGCACTGAAGCTTTCTTT. This chain joins TRBV7-3 and TRBJ1-1; D is uncertain. Trimming took off 3 bases at V and 4 bases at J, with 9 bases between the two ends. CDR1 and CDR2 from the germline V gene are SGHTA and FQGTGA. The CDR3 sequence is 13 residues long.

This clone was seen only a few times. The rearrangement links TRBV7-3 to TRBJ1-2; 12 bases are shared with TRBD1. V was clipped by 5 bases and J by 4 bases; unmatched bases: 8. The CDR3 runs to 16 residues. Germline loops: CDR1 SGHTA, CDR2 FQGTGA. The CDR3 protein is CASSPGTGGASYGYTF. CDR3 coding DNA: TGTGCCAGCAGCCCAGGGACAGGGGGCGCATCCTATGGCTACACCTTC.

In this sample, this clone turned up once. This rearrangement joins TRBV6-2 or TRBV6-3 to TRBJ1-1; D remains ambiguous. V lost 6 bases and J 0 bases, leaving 17 bases between the germline ends. The CDR3 sequence is 16 residues long. Germline CDR1 reads MNHEY; CDR2 reads SVGEGT. The CDR3, as DNA: TGTGCCAGCAGCTATCCGCACCTCCAGATGAACACTGAAGCTTTCTTT. It encodes CASSYPHLQMNTEAFF.

The chain employs TRBV5-4 and TRBJ2-1; perhaps TRBD2 as D (6 bases). Germline V lookup: CDR1 SGHNT, CDR2 YYREEE (reference sequence). The CDR3 is made up of 15 amino acids. V was clipped by 0 bases and J by 1 base, with 8 bases between them. The CDR3 DNA reads TGTGCCAGCAGCTTGGGGGGGGATTCCTACAATGAGCAGTTCTTC. This encodes CASSLGGDSYNEQFF.

Only one count was recorded for this clone. The gene calls are TRBV2 and TRBJ2-5; 7 bases agree with TRBD2. Unmatched junction bases numbered 11, after V lost 5 bases and J lost 5 bases. CDR3 length: 15 amino acids. Germline CDR1 reads SNHLY; CDR2 reads FYNNEI. The chain's CDR3 is CASSWNAGVGETQYF. CDR3 bases: TGTGCCAGCAGTTGGAACGCGGGAGTGGGGGAGACCCAGTACTTC.

V usage is TRBV29-1 and J usage is TRBJ2-7, with a possible D match to TRBD2 (6 bases). The CDR3 contains 14 residues. V was cut by 7 bases and J by 3 bases, with 19 bases left in between. Germline loops: CDR1 SQVTM, CDR2 ANQGSEA. The CDR3 is CSAAGTPPFYEQYF. The CDR3 bases are TGCAGCGCTGCCGGGACTCCCCCTTTCTACGAGCAGTACTTC.

The rearrangement joins TRBV4-3 to TRBJ1-1; no clear D gene. From germline, CDR1 is LGHNA and CDR2 YSLEER. The CDR3 length is 17 residues. The V end was cut by 0 bases, the J end by 3 bases, with 17 bases between. This chain's CDR3 is CASSQDIPPGIYTEAFF. CDR3 nucleotides: TGCGCCAGCAGCCAAGATATCCCCCCGGGGATATACACTGAAGCTTTCTTT.

The J gene is TRBJ1-1, the V gene TRBV21-1. TRBV21-1 is a listed pseudogene. The CDR3 has 16 residues. As DNA, the CDR3 is TGTGCCAGCAGCAAAGTCCCGCGAGGGAAGAACACTGAAGCTTTCTTT. Its protein is CASSKVPRGKNTEAFF.

About this clone itself: An end of the junction does not agree with germline; a read error may underlie this. The CDR3 protein is CTSSQEVAGGLQTQYF. CDR3 sequence (DNA): TGTACCAGCAGCCAAGAAGTAGCGGGAGGGCTGCAGACCCAGTACTTC. This chain connects TRBV4-2 to TRBJ2-5; 11 bases map to TRBD2. Per germline, CDR1 LGHNA and CDR2 YNFKEQ. The CDR3 has 16 residues.

V usage is TRBV9 and J usage is TRBJ2-7; tentatively, D is TRBD2 (7 bases). Trimming stripped 4 bases from V and 2 bases from J, with 16 bases between. CDR3 length: 15 residues. The germline CDR1 and CDR2 sequences are SGDLS and YYNGEE. CDR3 sequence reads: CASSTQPGGPYEQYF. The CDR3 DNA is TGTGCCAGCAGCACACAACCCGGGGGGCCCTACGAGCAGTACTTC.

V usage is TRBV7-2 and J usage is TRBJ2-5; the D is unclear. Trimming left V 0 bases short and J 0 bases short, with 5 bases between. Looked up from germline, CDR1 is SGHTA and CDR2 is FQGNSA. The CDR3 covers 14 residues. This CDR3 reads CASSLAGYQETQYF. The CDR3 DNA is TGTGCCAGCAGCTTAGCGGGCTACCAAGAGACCCAGTACTTC.

This chain links TRBV18 with TRBJ1-1; no clear D gene. Germline assignment: CDR1 KGHSH and CDR2 LQKENI. The CDR3 spans 12 residues. V was shortened by 2 bases and J by 4 bases, with 5 bases between the two germline ends. The CDR3: CASSPAGTEAFF. The CDR3 DNA reads TGTGCCAGCTCACCAGCCGGCACTGAAGCTTTCTTT.

The chain recombines TRBV4-2 with TRBJ2-3; 8 bases are shared with TRBD2. CDR1 is LGHNA, CDR2 YNFKEQ, per germline. CDR3 length equals 15 residues. Trimming cost V 0 bases and J 9 bases; bases outside gene matches: 8. This CDR3 is CASSQDWVAGLTQYF. The CDR3 nucleotides read TGTGCCAGCAGCCAAGATTGGGTAGCGGGACTCACGCAGTATTTT.

The chain combines TRBV18 with TRBJ1-6; D remains unclear. The germline V and J ends were trimmed by 3 bases and 9 bases, with 21 bases remaining between them. The CDR3 has 17 amino acids. Germline lookup yields CDR1 KGHSH and CDR2 LQKENI. In nucleotides, the CDR3 is TGTGCCAGCTCACCCAGAGATTCGGGTCAGTTCGGTTCACCCCTCCACTTT. Protein: CASSPRDSGQFGSPLHF.

This clone showed up just a few times. The chain carries TRBV5-1 and TRBJ2-1; tentatively, D is TRBD2 (5 bases). Germline-derived CDR1 and CDR2 are SGHRS and YFSETQ. The V end lost 0 bases, the J end lost 2 bases, and 12 bases lay between the germline ends. The CDR3 has 16 amino acids. The CDR3 region has the DNA TGCGCCAGCAGCTTGGTAGGCGGGTTCGCCTACAATGAGCAGTTCTTC. Its translation: CASSLVGGFAYNEQFF.

The CDR3 here is CASSLQGAGYEQYF. For the CDR3, the DNA is TGTGCCAGCAGCTTACAGGGGGCGGGTTACGAGCAGTACTTC. This chain links TRBV5-4 with TRBJ2-7, with TRBD1 identical over 9 bases. The CDR3 is made up of 14 amino acids. Trimming cost V 2 bases and J 4 bases; bases outside gene matches: 4. From germline, CDR1 is SGHNT and CDR2 YYREEE (reference sequence).

The chain joins TRBV27 to TRBJ2-3, with TRBD2 matching over 11 bases. The trim removed 5 bases at V and 3 bases at J, leaving 10 bases unmatched. The CDR3 loop spans 17 amino acids. CDR1 and CDR2 (germline): MNHEY, SMNVEV (reference sequence). The CDR3 DNA sequence: TGTGCCAGCAGTCCGCTGAGTAGCGGGAGGGGGACAGATACGCAGTATTTT. Translating gives CASSPLSSGRGTDTQYF.

The rearrangement links TRBV6-6 to TRBJ1-5; D uncertain. The germline gives CDR1 MNHNY, CDR2 SVGAGI (reference sequence). This CDR3 comprises 15 residues. Trimming shortened V by 5 bases and J by 0 bases, and 11 bases separated the two germline ends. Written as DNA, the CDR3 is TGTGCCAGCAGTCTAGGACTGCCTAGCAATCAGCCCCAGCATTTT. As protein: CASSLGLPSNQPQHF.

This sequence joins TRBV6-5 and TRBJ2-5; D remains unclear. The V and J ends lost 2 bases and 0 bases respectively, with 4 bases between them. CDR1 is MNHEY and CDR2 is SVGAGI in the germline V gene. This CDR3 has 13 amino acids. In DNA form, the CDR3 reads TGTGCCAGCAGTTACGGCCACCAAGAGACCCAGTACTTC. Residues: CASSYGHQETQYF.

The rearrangement uses TRBV3-1 (or the pseudogene TRBV3-2) and TRBJ2-1; 8 nucleotides line up with TRBD2. CDR1 and CDR2 (germline): LGHDT, YNNKEL (reference sequence). After removal of 1 base from V and 8 bases from J, the junction contained 7 bases not matched to a gene. The CDR3 consists of 15 residues. Here the CDR3 DNA reads TGTGCCAGCAGCCAAGTCGGGAGGGCCATTTATGAGCAGTTCTTC. Amino acid sequence: CASSQVGRAIYEQFF.

The rearrangement links TRBV30 to TRBJ2-5; D remains unclear. V was pared by 4 bases and J by 3 bases, with 9 bases between. There are 12 residues in the CDR3. Germline lookup yields CDR1 GTSNPN and CDR2 SVGIG (reference sequence). CDR3 amino acids: CAWKTGKETQYF. Written as DNA, the CDR3 is TGTGCCTGGAAAACCGGTAAAGAGACCCAGTACTTC.

The chain recombines TRBV6-5 with TRBJ2-5, with D maybe TRBD2 (5 bases). Deletions cut 6 bases from V and 1 base from J, with 12 bases between. CDR1 and CDR2 from the germline V gene are MNHEY and SVGAGI. CDR3 size: 14 residues. CDR3 nucleotides: TGTGCCAGCAGCCCCCTCGGAGGCCAAGAGACCCAGTACTTC. It yields the protein CASSPLGGQETQYF.

The chain employs TRBV4-1 and TRBJ2-2, with TRBD2 identical over 9 bases. The CDR3 is made up of 14 amino acids. V lost 0 bases to trimming and J lost 13 bases; unmatched junction nucleotides: 6. Looked up from germline, CDR1 is MGHRA and CDR2 is YSYEKL. Written as DNA, the CDR3 is TGCGCCAGCAGCCAAGATCGGGGCGGGAGGGTGCTGTTTTTT. Translated, it gives CASSQDRGGRVLFF.

The chain links TRBV7-3 to TRBJ2-1; D might be TRBD2 (6 bases). Germline CDR1 and CDR2: SGHTA and FQGTGA. The CDR3 totals 14 residues. With 1 base removed from V and 7 bases from J, the gap between germline ends came to 11 bases. The CDR3 DNA follows: TGTGCCAGCAGCTTAATCGGGAGTGGAAATGAGCAGTTCTTC. As protein: CASSLIGSGNEQFF.

This chain connects TRBV7-2 to TRBJ2-5, with D unclear. Per germline, CDR1 SGHTA and CDR2 FQGNSA. The CDR3 covers 13 residues. Trimming shortened V by 2 bases and J by 2 bases, and 6 bases separated the two germline ends. CDR3 residues: CASSLPEQETQYF. CDR3 nucleotide sequence: TGTGCCAGCAGCTTACCGGAGCAAGAGACCCAGTACTTC.

J is TRBJ2-7 and V is TRBV6-6; 14 bases line up with TRBD2. This CDR3 contains 17 residues. Trimming at V came to 5 bases and at J to 0 bases, leaving 6 bases not matched to a gene. Per germline, CDR1 MNHNY and CDR2 SVGAGI (reference sequence). The CDR3 loop reads CASSLGLAGGTSYEQYF. DNA for the CDR3: TGTGCCAGCAGTCTCGGACTAGCGGGGGGTACCTCCTACGAGCAGTACTTC.